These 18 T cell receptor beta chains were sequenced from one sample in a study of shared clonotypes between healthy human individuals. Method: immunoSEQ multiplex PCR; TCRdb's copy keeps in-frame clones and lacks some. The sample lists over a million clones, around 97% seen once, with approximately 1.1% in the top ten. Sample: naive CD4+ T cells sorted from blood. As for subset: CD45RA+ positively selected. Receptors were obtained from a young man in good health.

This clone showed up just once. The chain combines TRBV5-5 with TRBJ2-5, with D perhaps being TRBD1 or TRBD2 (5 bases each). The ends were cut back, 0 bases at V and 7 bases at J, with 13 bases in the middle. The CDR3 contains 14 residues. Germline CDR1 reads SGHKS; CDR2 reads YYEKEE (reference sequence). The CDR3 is CASSLALGVGTQYF. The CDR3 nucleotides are TGTGCCAGCAGCTTGGCCTTGGGGGTTGGGACCCAGTACTTC.

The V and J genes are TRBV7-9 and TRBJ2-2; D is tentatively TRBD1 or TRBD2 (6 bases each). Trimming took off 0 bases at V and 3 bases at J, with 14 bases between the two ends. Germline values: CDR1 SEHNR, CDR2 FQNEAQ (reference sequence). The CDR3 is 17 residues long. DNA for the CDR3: TGTGCCAGCAGCTTAGCAGGGGGGCAGGCACACACCGGGGAGCTGTTTTTT. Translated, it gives CASSLAGGQAHTGELFF.

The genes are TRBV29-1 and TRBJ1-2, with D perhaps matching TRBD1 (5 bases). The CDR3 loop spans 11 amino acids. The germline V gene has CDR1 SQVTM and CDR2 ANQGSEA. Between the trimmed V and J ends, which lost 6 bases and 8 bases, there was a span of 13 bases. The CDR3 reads CSVERGLGYTF. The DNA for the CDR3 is TGCAGCGTGGAACGGGGGTTGGGCTACACCTTC.

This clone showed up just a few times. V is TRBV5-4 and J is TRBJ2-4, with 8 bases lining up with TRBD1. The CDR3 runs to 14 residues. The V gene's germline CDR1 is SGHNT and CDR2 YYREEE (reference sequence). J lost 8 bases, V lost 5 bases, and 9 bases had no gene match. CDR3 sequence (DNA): TGTGCCAGCAGTTACAAGGACAGGGCGGACATTCAGTACTTC. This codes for CASSYKDRADIQYF.

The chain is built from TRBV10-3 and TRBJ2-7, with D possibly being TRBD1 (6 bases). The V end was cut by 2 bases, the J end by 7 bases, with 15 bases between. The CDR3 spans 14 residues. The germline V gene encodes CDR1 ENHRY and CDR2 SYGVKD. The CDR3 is CAISEGTGTREQYF. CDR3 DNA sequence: TGTGCCATCAGTGAGGGAACAGGGACGCGAGAGCAGTACTTC.

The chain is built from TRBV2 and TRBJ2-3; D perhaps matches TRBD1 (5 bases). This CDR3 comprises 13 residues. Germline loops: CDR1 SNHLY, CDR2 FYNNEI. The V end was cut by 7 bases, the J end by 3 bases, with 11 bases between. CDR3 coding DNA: TGTGCCAGCACCAAGGGGTGGACAGATACGCAGTATTTT. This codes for CASTKGWTDTQYF. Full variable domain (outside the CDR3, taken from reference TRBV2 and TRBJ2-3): EPEVTQTPSHQVTQMGQEVILRCVPISNHLYFYWYRQILGQKVEFLVSFYNNEISEKSEIFDDQFSVERPDGSNFTLKIRSTKLEDSAMYFCASTKGWTDTQYFGPGTRLTVL.

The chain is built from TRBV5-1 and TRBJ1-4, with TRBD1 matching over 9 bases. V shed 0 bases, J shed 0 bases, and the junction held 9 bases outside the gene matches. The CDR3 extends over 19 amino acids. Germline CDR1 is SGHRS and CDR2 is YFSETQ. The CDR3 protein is CASSLAGQGSLATNEKLFF. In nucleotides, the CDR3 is TGCGCCAGCAGCTTGGCGGGACAGGGTTCTCTAGCAACTAATGAAAAACTGTTTTTT.

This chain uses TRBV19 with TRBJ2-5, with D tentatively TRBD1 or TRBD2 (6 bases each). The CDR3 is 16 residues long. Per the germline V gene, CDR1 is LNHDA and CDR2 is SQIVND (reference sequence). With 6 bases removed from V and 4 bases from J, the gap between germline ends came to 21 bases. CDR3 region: CASSPGGVTIPETQYF. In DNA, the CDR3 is TGTGCCAGTAGCCCCGGGGGCGTCACCATCCCAGAGACCCAGTACTTC.

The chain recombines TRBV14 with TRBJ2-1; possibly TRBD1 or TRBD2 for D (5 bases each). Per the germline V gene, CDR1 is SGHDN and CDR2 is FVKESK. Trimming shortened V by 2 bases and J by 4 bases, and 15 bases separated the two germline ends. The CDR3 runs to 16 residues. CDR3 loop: CASSQLGTGTYNEQFF. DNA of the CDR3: TGTGCCAGCAGCCAACTGGGGACGGGAACATACAATGAGCAGTTCTTC.

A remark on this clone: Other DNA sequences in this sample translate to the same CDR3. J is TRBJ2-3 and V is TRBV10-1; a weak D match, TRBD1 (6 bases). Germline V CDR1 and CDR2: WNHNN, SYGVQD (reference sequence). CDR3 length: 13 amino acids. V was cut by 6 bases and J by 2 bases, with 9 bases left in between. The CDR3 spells CASRRDNTDTQYF. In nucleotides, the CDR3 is TGCGCCAGCAGACGGGACAACACAGATACGCAGTATTTT.

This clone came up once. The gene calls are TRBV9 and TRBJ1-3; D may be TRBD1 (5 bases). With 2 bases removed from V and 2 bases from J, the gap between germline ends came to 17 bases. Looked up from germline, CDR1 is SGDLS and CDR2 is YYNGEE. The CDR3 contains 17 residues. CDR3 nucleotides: TGTGCCAGCAGCGTCGAGCTCCAGGGTCACACTGGAAACACCATATATTTT. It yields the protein CASSVELQGHTGNTIYF.

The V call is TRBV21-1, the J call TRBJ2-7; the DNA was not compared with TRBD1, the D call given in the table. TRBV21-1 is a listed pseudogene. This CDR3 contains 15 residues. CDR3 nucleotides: TGTGCCAATAACCCACCGGACAGGGGGCTCTACGAGCAGTACTTC. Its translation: CANNPPDRGLYEQYF.

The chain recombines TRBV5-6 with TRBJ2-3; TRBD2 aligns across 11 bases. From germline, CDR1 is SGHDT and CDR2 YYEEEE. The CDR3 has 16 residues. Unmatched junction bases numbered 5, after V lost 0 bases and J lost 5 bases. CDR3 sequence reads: CASSLALAGGKDTQYF. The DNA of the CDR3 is TGTGCCAGCAGCTTGGCCTTAGCGGGAGGGAAAGATACGCAGTATTTT.

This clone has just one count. The CDR3 nucleotides read TGTGCCAGCAGCTTGAGGCAGGGGCCCTATGGCTACACCTTC. Its translation: CASSLRQGPYGYTF. V usage is TRBV5-4 and J usage is TRBJ1-2; TRBD1 is a possible D gene (6 bases). V was trimmed by 1 base and J by 4 bases, leaving 11 bases between them. This CDR3 has 14 amino acids. The germline gives CDR1 SGHNT, CDR2 YYREEE (reference sequence).

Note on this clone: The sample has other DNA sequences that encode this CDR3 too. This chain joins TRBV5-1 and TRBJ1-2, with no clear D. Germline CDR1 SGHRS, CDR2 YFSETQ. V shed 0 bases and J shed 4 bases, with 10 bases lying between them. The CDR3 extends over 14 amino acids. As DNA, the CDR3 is TGCGCCAGCAGCTTGGGGATGTCGGGCTATGGCTACACCTTC. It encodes CASSLGMSGYGYTF.

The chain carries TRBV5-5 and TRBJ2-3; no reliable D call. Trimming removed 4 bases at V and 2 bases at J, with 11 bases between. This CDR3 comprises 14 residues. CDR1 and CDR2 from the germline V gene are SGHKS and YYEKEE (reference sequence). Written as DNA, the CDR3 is TGTGCCAGCAGCCCGGGTCACTACACAGATACGCAGTATTTT. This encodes CASSPGHYTDTQYF.

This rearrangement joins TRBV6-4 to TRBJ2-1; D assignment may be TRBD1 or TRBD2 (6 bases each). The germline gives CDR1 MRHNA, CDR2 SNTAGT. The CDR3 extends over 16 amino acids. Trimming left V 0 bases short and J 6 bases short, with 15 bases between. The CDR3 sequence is CASSDSGGGPPNEQFF. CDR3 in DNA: TGTGCCAGCAGTGACTCAGGAGGGGGGCCTCCCAATGAGCAGTTCTTC.

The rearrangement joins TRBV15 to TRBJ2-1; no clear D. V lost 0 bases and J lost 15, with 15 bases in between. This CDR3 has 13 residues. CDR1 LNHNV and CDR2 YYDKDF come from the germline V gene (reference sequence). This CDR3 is CATSRDMLPQRFF. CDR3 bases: TGTGCCACCAGCAGAGATATGCTCCCCCAGCGGTTCTTC.